The 6 T cell receptor beta chains below were found in one sample sequenced in a study of blood T cell repertoires in COVID-19. Here immunoSEQ multiplex PCR was the method, and the copy in TCRdb shows in-frame clones only, minus some. The table includes 220,000 or so clones, 80% to 85% detected once. Specimen: peripheral blood. The receptors stem from a woman aged 30 to 39 who had recovered from COVID-19.

The rearrangement uses TRBV28 and TRBJ2-5, with D uncertain. The CDR3 runs 12 residues. The germline CDR1 and CDR2 sequences are MDHEN and SYDVKM. V lost 4 bases and J lost 2, with 5 bases in between. CDR3 DNA sequence: TGTGCCAGCAGTTCCTCTCAAGAGACCCAGTACTTC. It specifies CASSSSQETQYF.

The V and J genes are TRBV6-2 or TRBV6-3 and TRBJ1-4; D uncertain. The CDR3 runs to 13 residues. CDR1 and CDR2 from the germline V gene are MNHEY and SVGEGT. Between the trimmed V and J ends, which lost 6 bases and 6 bases, there was a span of 11 bases. The DNA for the CDR3 is TGTGCCAGCAGCTGGACTGCAGATGAAAAACTGTTTTTT. Encoded protein: CASSWTADEKLFF.

This clone has just one count. CDR3 coding DNA: TGTGCCAGCAGTTATCCGGACAGGTCAAGATCACCCCTCCACTTT. Translation: CASSYPDRSRSPLHF. This sequence joins TRBV6-2 or TRBV6-3 and TRBJ1-6; 7 nucleotides agree with TRBD1. Germline V lookup: CDR1 MNHEY, CDR2 SVGEGT. The J segment lost 10 bases and the V segment lost 3 bases, leaving 9 bases of the junction unmatched. The length of the CDR3 is 15 residues.

V gene TRBV5-1 combines with J gene TRBJ2-3; D is perhaps TRBD2 (5 bases). This CDR3 has 15 amino acids. Germline V gives CDR1 SGHRS, CDR2 YFSETQ. V was shortened by 7 bases and J by 4 bases, with 19 bases between the two germline ends. The CDR3 reads CASFLSPAGADTQYF. The CDR3 nucleotides are TGCGCCAGCTTTCTTAGTCCCGCGGGTGCAGATACGCAGTATTTT.

The rearrangement joins TRBV6-4 to TRBJ2-1; 10 nucleotides align to TRBD2. The CDR3 sequence is 16 residues long. V was clipped by 1 base and J by 4 bases; unmatched bases: 4. The germline gives CDR1 MRHNA, CDR2 SNTAGT. The CDR3 sequence: CASSDLGLAQYNEQFF. The CDR3 nucleotides read TGTGCCAGCAGTGACTTGGGACTAGCGCAATACAATGAGCAGTTCTTC.

V usage is TRBV30 and J usage is TRBJ2-7; TRBD2 agrees at 12 bases. Trimming took 3 bases from V and 4 from J; bases not matched to a gene: 4. Germline CDR1 is GTSNPN and CDR2 is SVGIG (reference sequence). The CDR3 extends over 14 amino acids. The CDR3 is CAWSRLAGAYEQYF. In DNA form, the CDR3 reads TGTGCCTGGAGCAGACTAGCGGGGGCTTACGAGCAGTACTTC.